This T cell receptor (beta chain) was found in a study of T cells in localized non-small cell lung cancer. This table comes from immunoSEQ multiplex PCR, and its TCRdb copy is limited to in-frame clones, with some not included. The sample includes about 3,500 clones, approximately 43% of them seen just once. This clone showed up just a few times. The antigen is undetermined. Study-wide points: Uninvolved adjacent lung showed peak T cell clonality, exceeding tumor. Sequencing was limited to one tumor region, leaving the possibility of heterogeneity open. Of the top 100 tumor clones, median about 53 were in adjacent lung, 25 to 35 among its top 100.

Germline lookup yields CDR1 SQVTM and CDR2 ANQGSEA. Losses at the gene ends were 7 bases for V and 0 bases for J; bases not matched to a gene: 6. The CDR3 contains 14 residues. The chain uses TRBV29-1 and TRBJ1-3, with 7 bases aligning to TRBD1. This specimen consisted of lung tumor tissue, obtained before any cancer treatment. This receptor was obtained from a male donor aged 60 or older with stage I lung adenocarcinoma. The CDR3, as DNA: TGCAGCGCGACAGGGTCGGCCTCTGGAAACACCATATATTTT. Its translation: CSATGSASGNTIYF.